Listed below are T cell receptor beta chains from one sample, sequenced in a study of PD-L1 blockade in urothelial cancer. Data came from immunoSEQ multiplex PCR; TCRdb stores just in-frame clones and leaves some out. The profile shows approximately 50,000 clones, approximately 90% of them singletons. The sample in question was PBMCs, obtained around atezolizumab (anti-PD-L1) treatment. The source of these receptors is a man between 60 and 75 years old with urothelial cancer. The CDR3 runs from the conserved cysteine through the conserved F or W. A D gene is named only where the DNA matches it firmly. The size field is filled for only some rows; it gives once, few, many or a size class.

clone_size j_call d_call v_call cdr3_aa cdr3_nt
NA TRBJ1-1 TRBD1 TRBV6-6 CASSYGTGNTEAFF TGTGCCAGCAGTTACGGGACAGGGAACACTGAAGCTTTCTTT
NA TRBJ2-7 TRBD1 TRBV6-1 CASMGTGESYEQYF TGTGCCAGCATGGGTACAGGGGAATCCTACGAGCAGTACTTC
NA TRBJ1-5 NA TRBV21-1 CASSKRFLVEMYSNQPQHF TGTGCCAGCAGCAAACGTTTCCTAGTTGAGATGTATAGCAATCAGCCCCAGCATTTT
once TRBJ2-3 TRBD2 TRBV13 CASSSGEISSGSFRSTDTQYF TGTGCCAGCAGCTCGGGGGAGATCAGTAGCGGGAGTTTTCGGAGCACAGATACGCAGTATTTT
NA TRBJ2-1 TRBD2 TRBV11-2 CASSLPSGQDNEQFF TGTGCCAGCAGCTTACCTAGCGGGCAGGACAATGAGCAGTTCTTC
NA TRBJ2-7 TRBD2 TRBV7-2 CASSSSGLAGIYEQYF TGTGCCAGCAGCTCGTCGGGACTAGCGGGAATCTACGAGCAGTACTTC
NA TRBJ2-2 TRBD2 TRBV4-1 CASSQPSGATGELFF TGCGCCAGCAGCCAACCCAGCGGGGCCACCGGGGAGCTGTTTTTT
NA TRBJ2-5 NA TRBV2 CASSDVAAKTQYF TGTGCCAGCAGTGATGTGGCGGCGAAGACCCAGTACTTC
NA TRBJ2-7 TRBD1 TRBV27 CASSSPYRGGEQYF TGTGCCAGCAGTTCACCATACAGGGGTGGGGAGCAGTACTTC
NA TRBJ1-1 TRBD1 TRBV5-1 CASSEPGGTEAFF TGCGCCAGCAGTGAGCCAGGGGGCACTGAAGCTTTCTTT
NA TRBJ1-1 NA TRBV10-3 CAIKFSSMNTEAFF TGTGCCATCAAATTTTCGAGCATGAACACTGAAGCTTTCTTT
NA TRBJ1-1 NA TRBV6-6 CASSYPGYTEAFF TGTGCCAGCAGTTACCCCGGGTACACTGAAGCTTTCTTT
NA TRBJ2-1 NA TRBV5-6 CASSAQEWGSYNEQFF TGTGCCAGCAGCGCACAGGAGTGGGGCTCCTACAATGAGCAGTTCTTC
NA TRBJ2-3 NA TRBV28 CASRSRGGSTDTQYF TGTGCCAGCAGGAGCCGAGGGGGTTCCACAGATACGCAGTATTTT
NA TRBJ1-1 TRBD1 TRBV10-1 CASSVQGSTEAFF TGCGCCAGCAGTGTACAGGGGAGTACTGAAGCTTTCTTT
NA TRBJ2-3 NA TRBV15 CATRRTRDSDTQYF TGTGCCACCAGACGGACCCGGGACTCAGATACGCAGTATTTT
NA TRBJ2-7 NA TRBV13 CASSLGARRYYEQYF TGTGCCAGCAGCTTAGGGGCCCGGAGGTACTACGAGCAGTACTTC
NA TRBJ2-5 TRBD2 TRBV10-1 CASSPGGPKETQYF TGCGCCAGCAGTCCGGGAGGGCCAAAAGAGACCCAGTACTTC
NA TRBJ1-2 TRBD1 TRBV5-4 CASSQGVWGSSYGYTF TGTGCCAGCAGCCAGGGGGTGTGGGGCAGTAGCTATGGCTACACCTTC
few TRBJ1-2 TRBD1 TRBV5-1 CASSLQGTAETTYGYTF TGCGCCAGCAGCTTGCAAGGGACAGCCGAAACGACCTATGGCTACACCTTC
few TRBJ1-5 TRBD1 TRBV28 CASSSHRGLGNQPQHF TGTGCCAGCAGTTCCCACAGGGGTTTAGGCAATCAGCCCCAGCATTTT
NA TRBJ2-7 TRBD2 TRBV29-1 CSVSTPRGAGGRSGYEQYF TGCAGCGTTTCGACCCCGCGGGGGGCCGGCGGGAGAAGTGGCTACGAGCAGTACTTC
NA TRBJ2-3 NA TRBV7-2 CASSLAHASDTQYF TGTGCCAGCAGCTTAGCACATGCTTCAGATACGCAGTATTTT
NA TRBJ1-6 NA TRBV30 CAWSPGAGAGSPLHF TGTGCCTGGAGTCCCGGGGCGGGGGCCGGTTCACCCCTCCACTTT
NA TRBJ1-5 TRBD1 TRBV4-1 CASSQGQGASNQPQHF TGCGCCAGCAGCCAAGGACAGGGGGCTAGCAATCAGCCCCAGCATTTT
NA TRBJ2-5 NA TRBV10-3 CAISEVRETQYF TGTGCCATCAGTGAGGTGCGGGAGACCCAGTACTTC
NA TRBJ1-2 NA TRBV5-1 CASRETGGGYGYTF TGCGCCAGCAGGGAGACGGGGGGTGGCTATGGCTACACCTTC
NA TRBJ2-5 TRBD1 TRBV4-2 CASSPGQGETQYF TGTGCCAGCAGCCCCGGACAGGGCGAGACCCAGTACTTC
NA TRBJ2-2 NA TRBV5-1 CASSLANTGELFF TGCGCCAGCAGCTTGGCAAACACCGGGGAGCTGTTTTTT
NA TRBJ1-5 NA TRBV10-3 CAIGQANNQPQHF TGTGCCATCGGGCAGGCGAACAATCAGCCCCAGCATTTT
NA TRBJ1-2 NA TRBV4-1 CASSQVTAGTSYGYTF TGCGCCAGCAGCCAAGTAACAGCGGGAACCTCCTATGGCTACACCTTC
NA TRBJ1-4 NA TRBV7-6 CASSSIQGMGGEKLFF TGTGCCAGCAGCTCAATACAGGGAATGGGTGGTGAAAAACTGTTTTTT
NA TRBJ2-1 NA TRBV4-2 CASSRGGGSNEQFF TGTGCCAGCAGCCGAGGTGGGGGGTCGAATGAGCAGTTCTTC
NA TRBJ2-3 TRBD1 TRBV9 CASSAQGALGTQYF TGTGCCAGCAGCGCCCAGGGGGCCCTCGGTACGCAGTATTTT
NA TRBJ2-3 NA TRBV7-9 CASSLTTPDTQYF TGTGCCAGCAGCTTAACTACCCCCGATACGCAGTATTTT
NA TRBJ2-3 TRBD2 TRBV7-9 CASSLALAGGRVTDTQYF TGTGCCAGCAGCTTAGCCCTAGCGGGGGGGCGAGTCACAGATACGCAGTATTTT
few TRBJ1-1 TRBD1 TRBV19 CASSRDSYTEAFF TGTGCCAGTTCCCGGGACAGTTATACTGAAGCTTTCTTT
NA TRBJ1-6 TRBD1 TRBV19 CASSITQGADNSPLHF TGTGCCAGTAGTATAACACAGGGGGCGGATAATTCACCCCTCCACTTT
NA TRBJ2-2 TRBD1 TRBV7-9 CASSSWDSNTGELFF TGTGCCAGCAGCTCATGGGACAGCAACACCGGGGAGCTGTTTTTT
NA TRBJ2-2 NA TRBV28 CASNQGGNTGELFF TGTGCCAGCAACCAGGGGGGTAACACCGGGGAGCTGTTTTTT
NA TRBJ2-5 TRBD2 TRBV5-4 CASSLGGAGGGGETQYF TGTGCCAGCAGCTTGGGAGGGGCGGGAGGTGGGGGAGAGACCCAGTACTTC
NA TRBJ1-1 TRBD1 TRBV5-6 CASSSMTGPNTEAFF TGTGCCAGCAGCTCGATGACAGGGCCAAACACTGAAGCTTTCTTT
NA TRBJ2-1 NA TRBV5-6 CASSFQGRNEQFF TGTGCCAGCTCTTTCCAGGGGCGCAATGAGCAGTTCTTC
NA TRBJ1-5 NA TRBV11-1 CASSLGGGVQHF TGTGCCAGCAGCCTGGGTGGAGGGGTCCAGCATTTT
NA TRBJ1-1 NA TRBV6-5 CASRTQGIYTEAFF TGTGCCAGCAGAACCCAGGGTATTTACACTGAAGCTTTCTTT
NA TRBJ2-1 NA TRBV28 CASSLLTDEQFF TGTGCCAGCAGTTTATTAACGGATGAGCAGTTCTTC
NA TRBJ2-1 TRBD2 TRBV5-6 CASSLSGGLYNEQFF TGTGCCAGCAGCTTGTCGGGGGGGCTCTACAATGAGCAGTTCTTC
NA TRBJ2-2 TRBD2 TRBV18 CASSPITSGSNTGELFF TGTGCCAGCTCACCGATTACTAGCGGATCGAACACCGGGGAGCTGTTTTTT
NA TRBJ2-1 TRBD2 TRBV5-1 CASSLAGSLAGNYNEQFF TGCGCCAGCAGCTTGGCCGGATCCCTAGCGGGGAACTACAATGAGCAGTTCTTC
NA TRBJ1-2 NA TRBV5-1 CASSLVAQNYGYTF TGCGCCAGCAGCTTGGTCGCCCAGAACTATGGCTACACCTTC
NA TRBJ2-1 TRBD1 TRBV18 CASSPRTAGTGMDEQFF TGTGCCAGCTCACCCCGGACCGCCGGGACAGGGATGGATGAGCAGTTCTTC
once TRBJ2-1 TRBD2 TRBV2 CASSSLAGEGEQFF TGTGCCAGCAGCTCACTAGCGGGAGAGGGTGAGCAGTTCTTC
NA TRBJ1-1 NA TRBV19 CASSRGGWGGLGTEAFF TGTGCCAGTAGTAGAGGAGGTTGGGGGGGCCTGGGGACTGAAGCTTTCTTT
NA TRBJ1-4 NA TRBV6-5 CASSYDQGRKLFF TGTGCCAGCAGTTATGATCAGGGTAGAAAACTGTTTTTT
NA TRBJ2-1 TRBD2 TRBV9 CASSVGGAGLAGRNEQFF TGTGCCAGCAGCGTAGGCGGGGCGGGACTAGCGGGAAGGAATGAGCAGTTCTTC
NA TRBJ1-5 TRBD1 TRBV2 CASSVDRGDNQPQHF TGTGCCAGCAGTGTGGACAGGGGCGATAATCAGCCCCAGCATTTT
NA TRBJ2-5 NA TRBV6-5 CASSPSTAVGTQYF TGTGCCAGCAGTCCATCGACTGCGGTGGGGACCCAGTACTTC